This section outlines one T cell receptor beta chain sequence together with its context. Its antigen is unidentified. The entry originates in a study of T cells after yellow fever vaccination. CDR1 is SNHLY, CDR2 FYNNEI, per germline. Trimming took 2 bases from V and 0 from J; bases not matched to a gene: 1. CDR3 length: 14 amino acids. Overall study findings and caveats: Most clones from primary vaccination resurfaced after the booster (roughly 96% CD4, 88% CD8). Relatively few clonotypes were ones that appeared in both CD4 and CD8 compartments.

One entry per CDR3 protein, called by TCRdb with MiXCR from the 5' RACE reads. The data contain hundreds of thousands of distinct CDR3 sequences, roughly 8.7% of them singletons. The chain has TRBV2 and TRBJ2-7; 7 bases fit TRBD1. Sequences were derived from PBMCs, sampled on the day of the first yellow fever vaccination. The receptor comes from a man aged 18 to 30 who received the YFV17D yellow fever vaccine. CDR3: CASSEWTGSYEQYF. Here the CDR3 DNA reads TGTGCCAGCAGTGAATGGACAGGCTCCTACGAGCAGTACTTC.